This T cell receptor beta chain was captured by sequencing in a study of PD-1 blockade in classical Hodgkin lymphoma. Study findings and constraints: Complete responders started with a diversity level that resembled newly diagnosed patients at baseline. Whereas CD4+ TCR diversity had risen significantly by C4D1, CD8+ TCR diversity had not. The authors excluded patients who started nivolumab under 1 year after ASCT.

Worth noting for this clone: The target antigen is unknown.

The table came from immunoSEQ multiplex PCR; TCRdb's copy has only in-frame clones and leaves some out. The sample holds under 25,000 clones, 80% seen once. The CDR3 is 15 amino acids. Trimming took 2 bases from V and 0 from J, leaving 8 bases between them. The germline gives CDR1 MNHEY, CDR2 SVGAGI. Each patient's relapse followed autologous stem cell transplantation, and brentuximab vedotin exposure varied. Complete response, partial response or progressive disease constituted the best response categories observed. This TCR was recovered from a human donor with classical Hodgkin lymphoma. The chain couples TRBV6-5 to TRBJ1-3; D uncertain. The sample here was peripheral blood mononuclear cells (PBMCs), taken before the second cycle of nivolumab. The CDR3 loop is CASSYRVSSGNTIYF. In DNA form, the CDR3 reads TGTGCCAGCAGTTACAGGGTCAGCTCTGGAAACACCATATATTTT.